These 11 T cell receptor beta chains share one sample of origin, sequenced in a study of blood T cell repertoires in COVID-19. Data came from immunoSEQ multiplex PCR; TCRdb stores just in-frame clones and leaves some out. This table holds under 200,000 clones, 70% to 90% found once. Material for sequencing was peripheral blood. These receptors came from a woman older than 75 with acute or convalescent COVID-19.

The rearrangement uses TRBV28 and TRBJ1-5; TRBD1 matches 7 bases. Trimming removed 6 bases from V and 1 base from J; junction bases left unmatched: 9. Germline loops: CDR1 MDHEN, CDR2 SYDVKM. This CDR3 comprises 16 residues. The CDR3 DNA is TGTGCCAGCAGCCACAGGGGCCCTTTCAGCAATCAGCCCCAGCATTTT. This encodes CASSHRGPFSNQPQHF.

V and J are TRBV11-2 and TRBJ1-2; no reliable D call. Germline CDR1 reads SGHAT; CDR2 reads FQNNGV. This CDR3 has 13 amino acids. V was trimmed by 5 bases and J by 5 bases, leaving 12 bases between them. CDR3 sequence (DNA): TGTGCCAGCAGCATGGCTGGAGGGTATGGCTACACCTTC. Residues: CASSMAGGYGYTF.

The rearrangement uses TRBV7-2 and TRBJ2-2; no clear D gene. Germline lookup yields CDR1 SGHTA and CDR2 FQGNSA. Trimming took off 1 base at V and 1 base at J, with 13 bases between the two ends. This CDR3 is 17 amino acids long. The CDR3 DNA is TGTGCCAGCAGCTTAGGATGGAGCTCAAAGAACACCGGGGAGCTGTTTTTT. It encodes CASSLGWSSKNTGELFF.

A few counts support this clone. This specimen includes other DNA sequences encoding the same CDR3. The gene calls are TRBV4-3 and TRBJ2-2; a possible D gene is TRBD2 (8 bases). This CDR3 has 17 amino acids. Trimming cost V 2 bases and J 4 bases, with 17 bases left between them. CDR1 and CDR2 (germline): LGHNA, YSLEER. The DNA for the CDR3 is TGCGCCAGCAGCCAAACAGGGGCCGGGGGGGCCACCGGGGAGCTGTTTTTT. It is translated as CASSQTGAGGATGELFF.

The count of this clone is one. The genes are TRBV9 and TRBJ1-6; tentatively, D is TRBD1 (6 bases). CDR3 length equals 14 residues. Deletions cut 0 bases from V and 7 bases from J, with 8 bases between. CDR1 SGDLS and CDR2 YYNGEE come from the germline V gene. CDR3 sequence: CASSVGTVNSPLHF. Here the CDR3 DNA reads TGTGCCAGCAGCGTAGGGACAGTCAATTCACCCCTCCACTTT.

The CDR3 sequence: CASSIGTGMNTEAFF. DNA for the CDR3: TGTGCCAGCTCAATAGGTACAGGGATGAACACTGAAGCTTTCTTT. The V and J genes are TRBV18 and TRBJ1-1; possibly TRBD1 for D (6 bases). CDR1 is KGHSH and CDR2 is LQKENI in the germline V gene. V was shortened by 5 bases and J by 0 bases, with 13 bases between the two germline ends. There are 15 residues in the CDR3. Filled out from reference TRBV18 and TRBJ1-1, the complete variable domain reads NAGVMQNPRHLVRRRGQEARLRCSPMKGHSHVYWYRQLPEEGLKFMVYLQKENIIDESGMPKERFSAEFPKEGPSILRIQQVVRGDSAAYFCASSIGTGMNTEAFFGQGTRLTVV.

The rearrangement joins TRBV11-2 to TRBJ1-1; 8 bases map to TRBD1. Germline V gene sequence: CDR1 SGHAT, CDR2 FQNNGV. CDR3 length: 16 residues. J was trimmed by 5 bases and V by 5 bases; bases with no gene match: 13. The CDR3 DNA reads TGTGCCAGCAGCATTGACAGGGGAGTGTTGGTAACTGAAGCTTTCTTT. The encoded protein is CASSIDRGVLVTEAFF.

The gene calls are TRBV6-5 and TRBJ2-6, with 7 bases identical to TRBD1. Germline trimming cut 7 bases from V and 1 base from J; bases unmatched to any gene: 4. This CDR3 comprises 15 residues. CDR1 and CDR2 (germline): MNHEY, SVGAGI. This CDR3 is CASKYRGSGANVLTF. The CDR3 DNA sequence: TGTGCCAGCAAATACAGGGGTTCTGGGGCCAACGTCCTGACTTTC.

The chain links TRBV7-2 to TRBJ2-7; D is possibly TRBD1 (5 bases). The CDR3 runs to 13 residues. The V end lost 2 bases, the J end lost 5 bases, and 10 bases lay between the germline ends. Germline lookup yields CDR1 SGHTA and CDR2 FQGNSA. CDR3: CASSLPGSDEQYF. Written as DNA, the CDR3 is TGTGCCAGCAGCTTACCAGGGTCTGACGAGCAGTACTTC.

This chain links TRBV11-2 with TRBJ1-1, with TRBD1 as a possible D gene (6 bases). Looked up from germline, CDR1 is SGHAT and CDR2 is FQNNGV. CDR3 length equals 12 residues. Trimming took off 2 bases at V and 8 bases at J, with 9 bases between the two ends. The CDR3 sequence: CASSLRGIEAFF. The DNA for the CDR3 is TGTGCCAGCAGCTTAAGGGGGATAGAAGCTTTCTTT. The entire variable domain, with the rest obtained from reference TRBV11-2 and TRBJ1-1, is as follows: EAGVAQSPRYKIIEKRQSVAFWCNPISGHATLYWYQQILGQGPKLLIQFQNNGVVDDSQLPKDRFSAERLKGVDSTLKIQPAKLEDSAVYLCASSLRGIEAFFGQGTRLTVV.

The CDR3 reads CARSLPSGYHACEQYF. The CDR3 nucleotides are TGTGCCAGAAGCTTGCCTAGCGGGTACCATGCCTGTGAGCAGTACTTC. The chain joins TRBV5-3 to TRBJ2-7, with TRBD2 matching over 8 bases. TRBV5-3 is filed as an ORF, its function uncertain. Unmatched junction bases numbered 13, after V lost 1 base and J lost 7 bases. This CDR3 comprises 16 residues.